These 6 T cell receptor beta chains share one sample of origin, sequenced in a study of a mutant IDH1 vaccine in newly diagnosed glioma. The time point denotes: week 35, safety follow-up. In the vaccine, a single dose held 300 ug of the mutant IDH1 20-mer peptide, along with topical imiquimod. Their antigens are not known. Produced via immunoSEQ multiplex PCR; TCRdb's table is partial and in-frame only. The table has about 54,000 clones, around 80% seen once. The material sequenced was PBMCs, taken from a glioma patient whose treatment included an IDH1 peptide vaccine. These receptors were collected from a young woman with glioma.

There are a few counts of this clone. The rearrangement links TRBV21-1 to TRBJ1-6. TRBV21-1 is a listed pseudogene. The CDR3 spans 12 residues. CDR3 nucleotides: TGTGCCAGCAGCAAAAGAAATTCACCCCTCCACTTT. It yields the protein CASSKRNSPLHF.

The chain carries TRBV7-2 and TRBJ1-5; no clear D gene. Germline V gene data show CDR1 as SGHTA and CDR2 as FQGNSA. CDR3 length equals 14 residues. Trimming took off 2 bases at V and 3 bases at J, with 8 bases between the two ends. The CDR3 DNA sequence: TGTGCCAGCAGCTTACAAGCAGACAATCAGCCCCAGCATTTT. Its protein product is CASSLQADNQPQHF.

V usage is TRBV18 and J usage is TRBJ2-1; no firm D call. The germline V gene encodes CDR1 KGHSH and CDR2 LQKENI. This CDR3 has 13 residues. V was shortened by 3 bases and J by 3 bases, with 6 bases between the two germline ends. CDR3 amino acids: CASSPQDYNEQFF. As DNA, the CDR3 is TGTGCCAGCTCACCGCAGGACTACAATGAGCAGTTCTTC.

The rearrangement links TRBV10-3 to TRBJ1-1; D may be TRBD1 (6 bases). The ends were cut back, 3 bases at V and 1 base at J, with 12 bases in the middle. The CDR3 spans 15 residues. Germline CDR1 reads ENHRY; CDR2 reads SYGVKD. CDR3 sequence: CAISEGGRSNTEAFF. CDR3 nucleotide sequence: TGTGCCATCAGTGAAGGGGGACGGTCGAACACTGAAGCTTTCTTT.

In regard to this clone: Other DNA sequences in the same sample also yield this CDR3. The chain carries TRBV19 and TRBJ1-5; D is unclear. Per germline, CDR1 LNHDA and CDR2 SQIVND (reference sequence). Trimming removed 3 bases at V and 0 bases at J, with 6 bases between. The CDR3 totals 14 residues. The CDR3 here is CASSIADSNQPQHF. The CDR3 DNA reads TGTGCCAGTAGTATCGCGGATAGCAATCAGCCCCAGCATTTT.

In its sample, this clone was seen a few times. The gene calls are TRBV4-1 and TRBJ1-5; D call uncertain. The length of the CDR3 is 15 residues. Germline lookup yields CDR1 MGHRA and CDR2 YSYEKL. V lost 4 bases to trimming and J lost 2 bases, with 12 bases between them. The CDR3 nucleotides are TGCGCCAGCAGCCTGGCCGTGCTGGGCAATCAGCCCCAGCATTTT. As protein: CASSLAVLGNQPQHF.